This TCR beta chain was obtained from a study of early T cells in non-severe SARS-CoV-2 infection. The CDR3 consists of 19 residues. Germline V gene sequence: CDR1 LGHDT, CDR2 YNNKEL (reference sequence). TCRdb reprocessed the 5' RACE reads with MiXCR, giving one entry per CDR3 protein. This sample has some 46,000 distinct CDR3 sequences, with around 5.7% found just once. This clonotype occurred many times. The junction differs from germline at one of its ends, possibly a read error. V and J are TRBV3-1 and TRBJ2-1, with 8 bases identical to TRBD1. Sequenced material: whole blood. The sequence came from an adult who was a healthcare worker with PCR-confirmed SARS-CoV-2 infection or an uninfected control (not recorded which). Here the CDR3 reads CASSQVPYVTGASNNEQFF. The CDR3 region has the DNA TGTGCCAGCAGCCAAGTCCCATACGTGACAGGGGCCTCCAACAATGAGCAGTTCTTC.